Reported below is one T cell receptor (beta chain). This clonotype has a single count. The antigen it recognizes is unknown. One base away there is no much larger clone; base qualities are not given. One read alone lends weak support. The data stem from a study of CD8 T cells in ankylosing spondylitis (dated 2017 in TCRdb). Regarding the research as a whole: The study set out to find disease-linked TCR variants by profiling T cell receptor beta repertoires in ankylosing spondylitis patients and healthy donors. The whole study cohort included 85 to 120 healthy donors and around 25 ankylosing spondylitis patients. Peripheral blood samples were taken, and synovial fluid was additionally collected from ankylosing spondylitis patients. The research as a whole found: Some TCR beta motif variants had previously been reported in synovial fluid and blood of reactive arthritis patients, which suggested common disease-initiation mechanisms. The disease-linked clones had a CD8+ phenotype and were found at relatively low frequencies in peripheral blood. A TCR beta motif of roughly 8 highly homologous amino acid variants appeared characteristic of blood from ankylosing spondylitis patients. The disease-linked clones were reported to be significantly enriched in matched synovial fluid samples from ankylosing spondylitis patients.

A distance of 18 bases separates the germline ends of V and J, which lose 6 bases and 2 bases respectively. From its cysteine to its phenylalanine, the CDR3 spans 15 amino acids. Only the CDR3 region is kept as DNA, spanning 45 bases read in frame from base 1. Per the germline V gene, SQVTM is the CDR1 and ANQGSEA is the CDR2. Sequenced using an Illumina HiSeq 2500. Quantitative 5'-RACE with molecular barcodes was the method used to prepare the TCR beta libraries. In the source study's methods: A new computational method based on a probabilistic model of VDJ rearrangement was used to identify disease-linked TCR variants. TCRdb reprocessed the public reads (quality trimming at Q25 with fastp, clone calling with MiXCR) and kept in-frame beta chains. Rows with one shared CDR3 protein collapse into an entry with the most common genes and DNA. TCRdb's processing, not the authors', yielded these V and J calls. The sample data list approximately 540,000 distinct CDR3 sequences, and roughly 12% of these were observed just once. The ten largest clones represent approximately 6.3% of the sample.

The sequenced sample consisted of blood, either unsorted or a sorted T cell fraction (not recorded which). Rearrangement joined TRBV29-1 to TRBJ2-3; the D gene is perhaps TRBD1, from 6 matching bases. The origin of this receptor is a male donor with ankylosing spondylitis. The DNA reads TGCAGCGTCCCACCCGGACAGCAAATCACAGATACGCAGTATTTT. Translated, this is CSVPPGQQITDTQYF.